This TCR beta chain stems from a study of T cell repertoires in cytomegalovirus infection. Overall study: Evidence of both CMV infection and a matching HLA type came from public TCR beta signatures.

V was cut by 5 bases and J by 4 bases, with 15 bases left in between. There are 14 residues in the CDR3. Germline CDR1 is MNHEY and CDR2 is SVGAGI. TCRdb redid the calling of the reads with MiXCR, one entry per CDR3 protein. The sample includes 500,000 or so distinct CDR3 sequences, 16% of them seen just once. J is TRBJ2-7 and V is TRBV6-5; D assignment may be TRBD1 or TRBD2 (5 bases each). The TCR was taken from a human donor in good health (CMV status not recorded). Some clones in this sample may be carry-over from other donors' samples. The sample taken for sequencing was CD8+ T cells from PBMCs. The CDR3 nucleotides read TGTGCCAGCAGTCCCCGGGGCGGTTTTTACGAGCAGTACTTC. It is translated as CASSPRGGFYEQYF.